Presented here are 13 T cell receptor beta chains from one specimen sequenced in a study of CD4 T cells in relation to SARS-CoV-2 and coronaviruses. Data came from immunoSEQ multiplex PCR; TCRdb stores just in-frame clones and leaves some out. In the table there are about 60,000 clones, 90% to 95% of which are singletons. What was sequenced was naive CD4+ T cells from PBMCs. Stated subset: naive CD4+ T cells isolated by negative enrichment. The receptor set was obtained from an adult with COVID-19.

The gene calls are TRBV19 and TRBJ2-5; D may be TRBD1 or TRBD2 (5 bases each). Trimming took off 6 bases at V and 3 bases at J, with 11 bases between the two ends. CDR3 length equals 13 residues. Germline V gives CDR1 LNHDA, CDR2 SQIVND (reference sequence). DNA for the CDR3: TGTGCCAGTAGGGGGACCGCAAAAGAGACCCAGTACTTC. This gives the protein CASRGTAKETQYF.

This clone was picked up one time. V gene TRBV21-1 combines with J gene TRBJ2-7. TRBV21-1 is described as a pseudogene. This CDR3 comprises 18 residues. CDR3: CASSKDLGLAKTNYEQYF. CDR3 DNA sequence: TGTGCCAGCAGCAAAGATCTGGGGCTAGCTAAAACTAACTACGAGCAGTACTTC.

About this clone: One junction end disagrees with the germline gene, perhaps due to a read error. The rearrangement joins TRBV7-7 to TRBJ2-7; either TRBD1 or TRBD2 may fit D (6 bases each). The CDR3 runs 19 residues. Germline V gives CDR1 SSHAT, CDR2 FNYEAQ (reference sequence). The CDR3 nucleotides read TGTGCTAGCAGCTTAGCGTTGCCGGGGGCAGGCGGGGTACACTACGAGCAGTACTTC. Translated, it gives CASSLALPGAGGVHYEQYF.

The CDR3 DNA reads TGTGCCAGCAGCGCAGGGGGTCCAGAAGGAAAACAGTTCTTC. This codes for CASSAGGPEGKQFF. The chain links TRBV7-8 to TRBJ2-1; 7 positions agree with TRBD1. The CDR3 runs 14 residues. Trimming removed 5 bases from V and 13 bases from J; junction bases left unmatched: 14. Germline-derived CDR1 and CDR2 are SGHVS and FQNEAQ.

The chain couples TRBV18 to TRBJ1-1, with 7 nucleotides matching TRBD1. V was clipped by 3 bases and J by 3 bases; unmatched bases: 7. CDR1 is KGHSH and CDR2 is LQKENI in the germline V gene. There are 15 residues in the CDR3. CDR3 residues: CASSPRDSRDTEAFF. DNA of the CDR3: TGTGCCAGCTCACCGCGGGACAGTCGGGACACTGAAGCTTTCTTT.

The rearrangement links TRBV5-1 to TRBJ2-4, with 8 bases lining up with TRBD1. Germline-derived CDR1 and CDR2 are SGHRS and YFSETQ. Trimming took 4 bases from V and 8 from J; bases not matched to a gene: 8. The CDR3 consists of 14 residues. CDR3 bases: TGCGCCAGCAGCCCAGAGGACAGGGTGGACATTCAGTACTTC. It yields the protein CASSPEDRVDIQYF. The variable domain in full, completed from reference TRBV5-1 and TRBJ2-4, reads KAGVTQTPRYLIKTRGQQVTLSCSPISGHRSVSWYQQTPGQGLQFLFEYFSETQRNKGNFPGRFSGRQFSNSRSEMNVSTLELGDSALYLCASSPEDRVDIQYFGAGTRLSVL.

V and J are TRBV29-1 and TRBJ1-2; D gene uncertain. The germline V gene has CDR1 SQVTM and CDR2 ANQGSEA. The CDR3 spans 12 residues. Trimming removed 1 base at V and 6 bases at J, with 9 bases between. The CDR3 sequence: CSVEGEQDGYTF. The CDR3 nucleotides are TGCAGCGTTGAAGGGGAGCAGGATGGCTACACCTTC.

The chain has TRBV9 and TRBJ2-1; 9 nucleotides line up with TRBD1. This CDR3 region has 18 residues. Trimming removed 5 bases from V and 7 bases from J; junction bases left unmatched: 19. Germline V gives CDR1 SGDLS, CDR2 YYNGEE. CDR3 residues: CASRDLLTGTGSPNEQFF. The CDR3 coding sequence is TGTGCCAGCAGGGACCTTCTAACCGGGACAGGGTCTCCAAATGAGCAGTTCTTC. The full variable domain, with the rest looked up from reference TRBV9 and TRBJ2-1, is DSGVTQTPKHLITATGQRVTLRCSPRSGDLSVYWYQQSLDQGLQFLIQYYNGEERAKGNILERFSAQQFPDLHSELNLSSLELGDSALYFCASRDLLTGTGSPNEQFFGPGTRLTVL.

The chain employs TRBV30 and TRBJ1-1; D not resolved. CDR3 size: 13 residues. Germline V gene sequence: CDR1 GTSNPN, CDR2 SVGIG (reference sequence). Between the trimmed V and J ends, which lost 1 base and 3 bases, there was a span of 9 bases. The CDR3 sequence: CAWSEVWDTEAFF. CDR3 nucleotide sequence: TGTGCCTGGAGTGAAGTATGGGACACTGAAGCTTTCTTT.

The chain employs TRBV2 and TRBJ2-7, with D hard to call. CDR1 and CDR2 (germline): SNHLY, FYNNEI. This CDR3 has 11 residues. The germline V and J ends were trimmed by 6 bases and 4 bases, with 7 bases remaining between them. In DNA, the CDR3 is TGTGCCAGCAGACCCGTTTACGAGCAGTACTTC. This codes for CASRPVYEQYF.

The chain carries TRBV28 and TRBJ1-2; D remains ambiguous. V dropped 2 bases and J dropped 3 bases, with 10 bases sitting between them. This CDR3 is built from 14 residues. CDR1 and CDR2 (germline): MDHEN, SYDVKM. DNA for the CDR3: TGTGCCAGCAGTTTAGCGGCGAGGGACTATGGCTACACCTTC. As protein: CASSLAARDYGYTF.

The CDR3 is CASSRGGELFF. In DNA form, the CDR3 reads TGTGCCAGCAGCAGGGGCGGGGAGCTGTTTTTT. V and J are TRBV6-6 and TRBJ2-2; possibly TRBD1 for D (6 bases). Between the trimmed V and J ends, which lost 6 bases and 7 bases, there was a span of 6 bases. This CDR3 has 11 amino acids. Germline V lookup: CDR1 MNHNY, CDR2 SVGAGI (reference sequence).

The chain links TRBV19 to TRBJ2-5, with 9 positions matching TRBD2. J gave up 4 bases and V 1 base, and 7 bases lay outside the gene matches. The germline V gene encodes CDR1 LNHDA and CDR2 SQIVND (reference sequence). CDR3 size: 16 residues. The CDR3 DNA reads TGTGCCAGTAGTATAGCTGTAGCGGGAGTAAGAGAGACCCAGTACTTC. Protein: CASSIAVAGVRETQYF.